This TCR beta chain appears in the sequencing data of a study of shared clonotypes between healthy human individuals. Within Nashville, Tennessee resided all donors, each a Caucasian adult. Method: immunoSEQ multiplex PCR; TCRdb's copy keeps in-frame clones and lacks some. Here the sample spans approximately 1,500,000 clones, approximately 98% being singletons. Material: naive CD4+ T cells sorted from blood. Subset denoted: CD45RA+ positively selected. The TCR originated in a man aged 25-40 years in good health.

CDR3 residues: CASSGTGPEKLFF. DNA of the CDR3: TGCGCCAGCAGCGGGACAGGGCCCGAAAAACTGTTTTTT. The chain couples TRBV5-1 to TRBJ1-4, with 9 bases fitting TRBD1. The trim removed 4 bases at V and 8 bases at J, leaving 3 bases unmatched. There are 13 residues in the CDR3. CDR1 SGHRS and CDR2 YFSETQ come from the germline V gene.